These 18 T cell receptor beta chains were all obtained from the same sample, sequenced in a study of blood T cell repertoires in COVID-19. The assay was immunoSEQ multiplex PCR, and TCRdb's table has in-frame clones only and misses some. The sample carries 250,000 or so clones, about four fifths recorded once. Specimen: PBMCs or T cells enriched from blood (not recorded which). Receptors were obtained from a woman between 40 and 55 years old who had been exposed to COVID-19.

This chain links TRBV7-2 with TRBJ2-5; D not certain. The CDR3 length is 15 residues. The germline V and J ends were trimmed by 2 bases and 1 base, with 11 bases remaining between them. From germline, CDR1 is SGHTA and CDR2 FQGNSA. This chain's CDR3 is CASSLNRGGQETQYF. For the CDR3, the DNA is TGTGCCAGCAGCTTAAACCGCGGTGGCCAAGAGACCCAGTACTTC.

CDR3 nucleotide sequence: TGTGCCAGCAGTTCCCGAGGGGGGGCAACTAATGAAAAACTGTTTTTT. Translating it yields CASSSRGGATNEKLFF. The genes are TRBV28 and TRBJ1-4; tentative D call: TRBD1 (6 bases). CDR3 length: 16 amino acids. V was pared by 4 bases and J by 0 bases, with 12 bases between. CDR1 is MDHEN and CDR2 is SYDVKM in the germline V gene.

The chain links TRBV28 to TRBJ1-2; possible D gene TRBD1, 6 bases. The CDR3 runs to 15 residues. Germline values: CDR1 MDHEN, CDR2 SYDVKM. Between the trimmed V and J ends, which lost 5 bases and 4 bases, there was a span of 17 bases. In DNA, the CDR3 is TGTGCCAGCAGTGGGTTTGGGGGCTTCGGCTATGGCTACACCTTC. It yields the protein CASSGFGGFGYGYTF.

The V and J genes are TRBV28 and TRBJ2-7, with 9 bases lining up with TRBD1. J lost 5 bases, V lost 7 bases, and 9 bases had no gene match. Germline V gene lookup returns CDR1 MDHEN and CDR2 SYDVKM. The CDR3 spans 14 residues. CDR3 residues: CASTSGQGHHEQYF. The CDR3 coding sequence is TGTGCCAGCACCTCGGGACAGGGCCACCACGAGCAGTACTTC.

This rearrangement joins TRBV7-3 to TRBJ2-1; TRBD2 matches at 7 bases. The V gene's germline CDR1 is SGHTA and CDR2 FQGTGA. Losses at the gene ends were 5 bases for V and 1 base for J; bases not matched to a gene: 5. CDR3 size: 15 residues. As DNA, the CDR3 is TGTGCCAGCAGCCCGGGGGGAACTTCCTACAATGAGCAGTTCTTC. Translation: CASSPGGTSYNEQFF.

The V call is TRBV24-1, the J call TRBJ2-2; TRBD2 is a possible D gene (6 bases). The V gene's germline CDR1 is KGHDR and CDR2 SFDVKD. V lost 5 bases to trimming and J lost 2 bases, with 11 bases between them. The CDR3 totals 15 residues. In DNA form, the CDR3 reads TGTGCCACCAGTGCGGGGGAATCAAACACCGGGGAGCTGTTTTTT. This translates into CATSAGESNTGELFF.

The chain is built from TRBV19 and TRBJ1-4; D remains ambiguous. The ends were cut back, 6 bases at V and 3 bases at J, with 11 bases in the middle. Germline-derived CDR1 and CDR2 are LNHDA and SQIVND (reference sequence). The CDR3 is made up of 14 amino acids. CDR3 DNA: TGTGCCAGTAGGCCGCCGTCGGCTAATGAAAAACTGTTTTTT. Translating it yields CASRPPSANEKLFF.

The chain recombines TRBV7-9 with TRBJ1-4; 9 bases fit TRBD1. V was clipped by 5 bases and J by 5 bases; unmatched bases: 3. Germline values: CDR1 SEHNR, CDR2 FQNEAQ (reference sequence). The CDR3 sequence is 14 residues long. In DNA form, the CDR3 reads TGTGCCAGCAGCCCCGGGACAGGGAATGAAAAACTGTTTTTT. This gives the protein CASSPGTGNEKLFF.

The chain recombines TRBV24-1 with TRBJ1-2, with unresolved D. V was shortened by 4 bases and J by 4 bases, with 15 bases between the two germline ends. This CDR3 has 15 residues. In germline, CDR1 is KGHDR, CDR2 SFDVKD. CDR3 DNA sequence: TGTGCCACCAGTGACCGCTGGGCCCTGGGCTATGGCTACACCTTC. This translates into CATSDRWALGYGYTF.

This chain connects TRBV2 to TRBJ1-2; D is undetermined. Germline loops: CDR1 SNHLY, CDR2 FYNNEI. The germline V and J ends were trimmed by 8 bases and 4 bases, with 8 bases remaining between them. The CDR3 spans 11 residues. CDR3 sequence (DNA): TGTGCCAGCGTTACGGGCTATGGCTACACCTTC. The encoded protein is CASVTGYGYTF.

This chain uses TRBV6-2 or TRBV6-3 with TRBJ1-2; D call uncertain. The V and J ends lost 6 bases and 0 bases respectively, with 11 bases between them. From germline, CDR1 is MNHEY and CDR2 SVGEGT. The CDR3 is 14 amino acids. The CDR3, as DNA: TGTGCCAGCAGCGCCTCCGGGTCTAACTATGGCTACACCTTC. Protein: CASSASGSNYGYTF.

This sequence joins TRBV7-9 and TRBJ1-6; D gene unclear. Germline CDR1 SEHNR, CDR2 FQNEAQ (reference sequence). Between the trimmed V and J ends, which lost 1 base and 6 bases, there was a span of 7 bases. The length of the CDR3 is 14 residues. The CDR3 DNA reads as TGTGCCAGCAGCTTAGAAACGGTTAATTCACCCCTCCACTTT. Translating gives CASSLETVNSPLHF.

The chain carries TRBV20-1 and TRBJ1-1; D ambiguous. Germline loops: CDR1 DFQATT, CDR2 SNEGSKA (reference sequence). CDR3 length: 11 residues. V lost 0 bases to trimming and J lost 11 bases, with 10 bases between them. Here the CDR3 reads CSARDKSEAFF. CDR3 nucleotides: TGCAGTGCTAGAGATAAATCGGAGGCTTTCTTT.

The CDR3: CASSRGTSGEYEQFF. Written as DNA, the CDR3 is TGCGCCAGCAGCCGGGGGACTAGCGGGGAGTATGAGCAGTTCTTC. This chain links TRBV5-1 with TRBJ2-1; 13 bases map to TRBD2. The V gene's germline CDR1 is SGHRS and CDR2 YFSETQ. CDR3 length: 15 residues. V lost 4 bases, J lost 8 bases, and 6 bases stayed unmatched. Together with reference TRBV5-1 and TRBJ2-1, the CDR3 gives the full variable domain: KAGVTQTPRYLIKTRGQQVTLSCSPISGHRSVSWYQQTPGQGLQFLFEYFSETQRNKGNFPGRFSGRQFSNSRSEMNVSTLELGDSALYLCASSRGTSGEYEQFFGPGTRLTVL.

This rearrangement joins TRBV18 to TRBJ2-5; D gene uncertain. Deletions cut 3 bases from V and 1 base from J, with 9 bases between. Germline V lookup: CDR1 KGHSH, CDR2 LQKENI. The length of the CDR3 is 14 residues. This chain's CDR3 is CASSPGALQETQYF. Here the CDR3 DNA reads TGTGCCAGCTCACCGGGCGCCCTCCAAGAGACCCAGTACTTC.

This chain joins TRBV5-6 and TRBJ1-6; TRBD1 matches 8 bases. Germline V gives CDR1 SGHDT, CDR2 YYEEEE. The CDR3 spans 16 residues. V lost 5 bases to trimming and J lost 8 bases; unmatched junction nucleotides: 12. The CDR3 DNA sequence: TGTGCCAGCAGACCCCGGACAGGGTCAGGGGATTCACCCCTCCACTTT. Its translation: CASRPRTGSGDSPLHF.

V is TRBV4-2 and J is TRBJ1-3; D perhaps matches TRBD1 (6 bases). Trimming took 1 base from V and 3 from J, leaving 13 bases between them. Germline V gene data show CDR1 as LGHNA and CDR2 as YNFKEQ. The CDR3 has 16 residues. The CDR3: CASSQAGGPLGNTIYF. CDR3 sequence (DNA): TGTGCCAGCAGCCAAGCGGGGGGGCCGCTTGGAAACACCATATATTTT.

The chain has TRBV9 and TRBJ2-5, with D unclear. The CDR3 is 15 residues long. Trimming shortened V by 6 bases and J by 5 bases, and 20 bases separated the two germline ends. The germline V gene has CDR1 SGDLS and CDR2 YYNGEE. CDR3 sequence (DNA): TGTGCCAGCACCCGGTCTTCGTACTACGGGGAGACCCAGTACTTC. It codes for CASTRSSYYGETQYF.